This TCR beta chain emerged from a study of T cells after yellow fever vaccination. Conversion of TCR transcripts into cDNA relied on 5'RACE template switching, which added a universal primer site and UMIs. TCRdb used MiXCR to reprocess the 5' RACE reads, holding one entry per CDR3 protein. The repertoire holds roughly 250,000 distinct CDR3 sequences, with around 13% as singletons. The germline CDR1 and CDR2 sequences are MNHEY and SMNVEV (reference sequence). The CDR3 consists of 19 residues. Trimming cost V 6 bases and J 6 bases; bases outside gene matches: 19. This sequence originates from a man aged 25 to 45 who received the YFV17D yellow fever vaccine. This specimen consisted of CD4+ T cells sorted from PBMCs, obtained 45 days after the yellow fever booster vaccination. The chain links TRBV27 to TRBJ2-1, with 11 bases fitting TRBD2. CDR3 protein: CASRIGSGLAGLRGNEQFF. CDR3 bases: TGTGCCAGCAGGATAGGGTCCGGACTAGCGGGCCTAAGAGGCAATGAGCAGTTCTTC.